These T cell receptor beta chains were read from a single sample in a study of human T cells and chemical hapten exposure. TCRdb ran MiXCR on the RACE reads and lists one entry per CDR3 protein. The sample contains a few hundred thousand distinct CDR3 sequences, approximately 5% of which appear only once. The sequencing here drew on whole blood, taken in connection with sensitization to the hapten diphenylcyclopropenone (DPC). These TCRs come from a woman aged 18 to 35 with alopecia areata. Some clones in this sample may be carry-over from other donors' samples. The CDR3 runs from the conserved cysteine through the conserved F or W. D genes are given only for firm matches. Size tells how often a clone was seen (once, few, many) or the class of an expanded clone, and some rows leave it out.

J gene,V gene,clone size,D gene,CDR3 protein,CDR3 DNA
TRBJ1-4,TRBV27,few,TRBD1,CASSFRGIDEKLFF,TGTGCCAGCAGTTTCAGGGGGATTGATGAAAAACTGTTTTTT
TRBJ1-3,TRBV5-1,few,.,CASSYGNTIYF,TGCGCCAGCAGCTATGGAAACACCATATATTTT
TRBJ2-3,TRBV4-1,many,.,CASSFFSDTQYF,TGCGCCAGCAGCTTTTTTTCAGATACGCAGTATTTT
TRBJ1-1,TRBV4-3,.,TRBD1,CASSPGTAQNTEAFF,TGCGCCAGCAGTCCAGGGACAGCCCAGAACACTGAAGCTTTCTTT
TRBJ1-5,TRBV29-1,many,.,CSAEALSGGRLCQPQHF,TGCAGCGCCGAAGCCCTCTCGGGGGGTCGTTTATGTCAGCCCCAGCATTTT
TRBJ1-2,TRBV9,many,.,CASSVGSSKYGYTF,TGTGCCAGCAGCGTAGGGAGCAGCAAATATGGCTACACCTTC
TRBJ1-2,TRBV11-2,few,.,CASSRPGPSIGGYTF,TGTGCCAGCAGCCGACCGGGACCCTCTATTGGCGGCTACACCTTC
TRBJ2-5,TRBV7-6,many,.,CASRGVSPETQYF,TGTGCCAGCAGGGGGGTGAGCCCAGAGACCCAGTACTTC
TRBJ2-3,TRBV13,.,TRBD1,CASSSAGTGYTDTQYF,TGTGCCAGCAGCTCTGCCGGGACAGGTTACACAGATACGCAGTATTTT
TRBJ2-3,TRBV29-1,few,TRBD2,CSVSSGPSSTDTQYF,TGCAGCGTCAGTAGCGGGCCATCTAGCACAGATACGCAGTATTTT
TRBJ2-7,TRBV3-1,few,.,CASSLREKPRHEQYF,TGTGCCAGCAGCTTACGGGAGAAACCGCGCCACGAGCAGTACTTC
TRBJ1-6,TRBV20-1,.,TRBD1,CSAPSDRGNSPLHF,TGCAGTGCTCCCTCCGACAGGGGAAATTCACCCCTCCACTTT
TRBJ2-2,TRBV29-1,many,.,CSAHSYANTGELFF,TGCAGCGCCCACAGTTACGCGAACACCGGGGAGCTGTTTTTT
TRBJ1-4,TRBV2,.,.,CASSTSGVPNEKLFF,TGTGCCAGCAGTACCTCAGGGGTCCCTAATGAAAAACTGTTTTTT
TRBJ1-6,TRBV4-3,.,.,CASSQGGGALYSPLHF,TGCGCCAGCAGCCAAGGGGGCGGGGCCTTATATTCACCCCTCCACTTT
TRBJ2-1,TRBV6-5,few,TRBD1,CASSSRSTGRLEQFF,TGTGCCAGCAGTTCCAGGTCGACAGGGCGGCTTGAGCAGTTCTTC
TRBJ1-1,TRBV12-5,.,TRBD1,CASGLVLGTGRIMNTEAFF,TGTGCTAGTGGTTTGGTGCTTGGGACAGGGAGGATCATGAACACTGAAGCTTTCTTT
TRBJ1-2,TRBV6-5,many,TRBD1,CASSLQDRNYGYTF,TGTGCCAGCAGTCTTCAGGACAGGAACTATGGCTACACCTTC
TRBJ1-1,TRBV6-6,.,.,CATRDNTEAFF,TGTGCCACCAGGGATAACACTGAAGCTTTCTTT
TRBJ2-1,TRBV24-1,.,TRBD1,CATSGQGVWDEQFF,TGTGCCACCAGCGGACAGGGGGTTTGGGATGAGCAGTTCTTC
TRBJ2-7,TRBV5-1,.,.,CASSQAGTTYEQYF,TGCGCCAGCAGCCAAGCCGGGACGACCTACGAGCAGTACTTC
TRBJ2-3,TRBV6-1,many,.,CASVGSRGTDTQYF,TGTGCCAGCGTTGGCAGCCGAGGTACAGATACGCAGTATTTT
TRBJ2-7,TRBV25-1,.,TRBD2,CASSGFSGVHSSYEQYF,TGTGCCAGCAGTGGGTTTAGCGGGGTGCATAGCTCCTACGAGCAGTACTTC
TRBJ2-3,TRBV15,few,TRBD1,CATSRVVMRGPDTQYF,TGTGCCACCAGCAGAGTGGTGATGAGGGGGCCAGATACGCAGTATTTT
TRBJ1-5,TRBV6-1,many,TRBD1,CAISGTGYDQPQHF,TGTGCCATTTCCGGGACAGGGTATGATCAGCCCCAGCATTTT
TRBJ2-3,TRBV4-3,many,.,CASSPLTTPERTDTQYF,TGCGCCAGCAGCCCCCTAACGACTCCAGAACGGACAGATACGCAGTATTTT
TRBJ2-1,TRBV12-3/TRBV12-4,few,TRBD2,CASSFSSGSPLNEQFF,TGTGCCAGCAGTTTTTCTAGCGGGAGCCCCTTAAATGAGCAGTTCTTC
TRBJ2-1,TRBV20-1,.,TRBD2,CSARGLAAYNEQFF,TGCAGTGCCCGAGGGCTAGCGGCCTACAATGAGCAGTTCTTC
TRBJ1-2,TRBV12-3/TRBV12-4,many,TRBD1,CASSPTGGEGGYTF,TGTGCCAGCAGTCCGACAGGGGGCGAGGGTGGCTACACCTTC
TRBJ1-2,TRBV14,many,.,CASSQGSGIFGYTF,TGTGCCAGCAGCCAAGGGAGTGGTATATTTGGCTACACCTTC
TRBJ2-3,TRBV2,few,.,CASSGPSDTQYF,TGTGCCAGCAGTGGGCCATCAGATACGCAGTATTTT
TRBJ1-5,TRBV2,many,TRBD1,CASRNRGLIGNQPQHF,TGTGCCAGCAGAAACAGGGGGCTCATCGGCAATCAGCCCCAGCATTTT
TRBJ1-1,TRBV18,.,TRBD1,CASCRDREAEAFF,TGTGCCAGCTGCCGGGACAGGGAGGCTGAAGCTTTCTTT
TRBJ1-1,TRBV6-6,many,.,CASRFASADTEAFF,TGTGCCAGCAGGTTCGCGTCGGCGGACACTGAAGCTTTCTTT
TRBJ2-2,TRBV10-3,.,TRBD1,CAITGPGTANTGELFF,TGTGCCATCACAGGCCCTGGGACAGCGAACACCGGGGAGCTGTTTTTT